This T cell receptor (beta chain) was documented in a study of shared clonotypes between healthy human individuals. TCRdb keeps only in-frame clones here, not all; method: immunoSEQ multiplex PCR. In the table there are 2 million to 3 million clones, approximately 93% of which are singletons. Trimming cost V 5 bases and J 0 bases, with 7 bases left between them. The CDR3 runs 14 residues. Germline CDR1 SGHVS, CDR2 FNYEAQ. This sequence joins TRBV7-6 and TRBJ1-4, with D hard to call. The receptor comes from a young man in good health. Some clones in this sample may be carry-over from other donors' samples. Sequencing used naive CD4+ T cells from PBMCs. Subset indicated: CD45RA+ positively selected. The CDR3 loop reads CASSVTATNEKLFF. CDR3 nucleotides: TGTGCCAGCAGCGTCACCGCAACTAATGAAAAACTGTTTTTT. The whole variable domain, remainder taken from reference TRBV7-6 and TRBJ1-4, is GAGVSQSPRYKVTKRGQDVALRCDPISGHVSLYWYRQALGQGPEFLTYFNYEAQQDKSGLPNDRFSAERPEGSISTLTIQRTEQRDSAMYRCASSVTATNEKLFFGSGTQLSVL.